The TCR beta chain under discussion was sequenced for a study of human T cells and chemical hapten exposure. Study overall: There were per-sample TCR yield variations, arising mainly from small pooled library volume differences.

This clonotype was found a few times. Its target is not known. V was pared by 3 bases and J by 9 bases, with 15 bases between. The V gene's germline CDR1 is DFQATT and CDR2 SNEGSKA (reference sequence). The CDR3 runs to 13 residues. Each cDNA molecule in the library carried unique molecular identifiers. In the original processing: There were a median of roughly 100,000 TCRs per sample, with a range from about 23,224 to 750,000. In TCRdb, the RACE reads were re-called with MiXCR into one record per CDR3 protein. TCRdb's processing, not the authors' own work, is the source of the V and J calls. Of roughly 130,000 distinct CDR3 sequences listed, approximately 9% are singletons. Time point indicated: healthy volunteer bleed at 2 weeks. It was from unfractionated whole blood that total RNA was extracted. Overall study results and limits: After DPC sensitization, TCRs above 1 in 1000 frequency showed no change.

This TCR was sampled from a male donor in good health. Some clones in this sample may be carry-over from other donors' samples. The sequencing sample was made of whole blood. The rearrangement joins TRBV20-1 to TRBJ2-1; perhaps D is TRBD1 or TRBD2 (6 bases each). The CDR3 spells CSASGGPYGEQFF. In DNA form, the CDR3 reads TGCAGTGCTAGTGGGGGGCCCTACGGTGAGCAGTTCTTC.